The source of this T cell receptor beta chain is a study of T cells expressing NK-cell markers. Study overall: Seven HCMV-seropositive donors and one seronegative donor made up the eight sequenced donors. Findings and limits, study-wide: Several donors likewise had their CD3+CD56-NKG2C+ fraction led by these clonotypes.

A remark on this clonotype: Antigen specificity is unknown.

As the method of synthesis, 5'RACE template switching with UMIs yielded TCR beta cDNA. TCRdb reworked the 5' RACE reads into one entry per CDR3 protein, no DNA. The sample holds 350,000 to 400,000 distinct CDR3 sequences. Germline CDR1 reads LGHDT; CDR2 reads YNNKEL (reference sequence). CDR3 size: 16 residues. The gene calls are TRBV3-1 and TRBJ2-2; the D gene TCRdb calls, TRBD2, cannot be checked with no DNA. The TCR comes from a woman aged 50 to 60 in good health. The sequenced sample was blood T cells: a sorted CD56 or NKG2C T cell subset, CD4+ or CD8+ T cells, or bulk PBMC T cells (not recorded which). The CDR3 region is CASGVLSGLNTGELFF.